The 16 T cell receptor beta chains listed next were all sequenced from one sample in a study of Graves' ophthalmopathy and Graves' hyperthyroidism. The TCR beta CDR3 regions underwent amplification from RNA transcripts. HTBI primers primed a first-round RT-PCR, and a second-round multiplex PCR followed. MiXCR, run by TCRdb on the multiplex PCR reads, gives a single entry per CDR3 protein. The sample has around 600,000 distinct CDR3 sequences, over 40% seen once; the top ten hold over 2.5%. Sequenced: peripheral blood. The receptors were sampled from an adult man with Graves' ophthalmopathy.

V is TRBV7-2 and J is TRBJ2-7, with D hard to call. The closer fit of TRBJ2-1 to the DNA end suggests the J call may be wrong. Germline lookup yields CDR1 SGHTA and CDR2 FQGNSA. This CDR3 contains 13 residues. Written as DNA, the CDR3 is TGTGCCAGCAGCGTAGTCGGGCACAATGAGCAGTTCTTC. Protein sequence: CASSVVGHNEQFF.

The V gene is TRBV7-2, the J gene TRBJ1-6; 8 bases align to TRBD1. The junction had 4 bases not matched to a gene; V was cut back by 2 bases and J by 10 bases. The CDR3 is made up of 14 amino acids. CDR1 and CDR2 (germline): SGHTA, FQGNSA. The CDR3, as DNA: TGTGCCAGCAGCTTACAGGGGGCTGACTCACCCCTCCACTTT. This encodes CASSLQGADSPLHF. Using reference TRBV7-2 and TRBJ1-6 for the parts outside the CDR3, the full variable domain is GAGVSQSPSNKVTEKGKDVELRCDPISGHTALYWYRQSLGQGLEFLIYFQGNSAPDKSGLPSDRFSAERTGGSVSTLTIQRTQQEDSAVYLCASSLQGADSPLHFGNGTRLTVT.

This clonotype occurred many times. The chain carries TRBV2 and TRBJ2-7; 7 nucleotides match TRBD2. This CDR3 is 14 amino acids long. Germline loops: CDR1 SNHLY, CDR2 FYNNEI. After removal of 6 bases from V and 0 bases from J, the junction contained 5 bases not matched to a gene. CDR3 region: CASSPGTNSYEQYF. The CDR3 region has the DNA TGTGCCAGCAGCCCCGGGACTAACTCCTACGAGCAGTACTTC.

The chain uses TRBV25-1 and TRBJ1-4, with a tentative D call TRBD1 (5 bases). From germline, CDR1 is MGHDK and CDR2 SYGVNS. Trimming removed 4 bases at V and 6 bases at J, with 24 bases between. The CDR3 length is 18 residues. CDR3 in amino acids: CASSGGRIPGTVHEKLFF. The DNA of the CDR3 is TGTGCCAGCAGTGGGGGGAGGATCCCAGGGACGGTTCATGAAAAACTGTTTTTT.

The chain links TRBV13 to TRBJ1-6, with D unresolved. Germline V gives CDR1 PRHDT, CDR2 FYEKMQ (reference sequence). The ends were cut back, 5 bases at V and 11 bases at J, with 10 bases in the middle. The CDR3 loop spans 12 amino acids. CDR3 coding DNA: TGTGCCAGCAGCCTTCGAGATCCACCCCTCCACTTT. The encoded protein is CASSLRDPPLHF. The full variable domain, its missing parts supplied by reference TRBV13 and TRBJ1-6, is AAGVIQSPRHLIKEKRETATLKCYPIPRHDTVYWYQQGPGQDPQFLISFYEKMQSDKGSIPDRFSAQQFSDYHSELNMSSLELGDSALYFCASSLRDPPLHFGNGTRLTVT.

The chain uses TRBV12-3 or TRBV12-4 and TRBJ2-2; 7 nucleotides match TRBD2. The junction had 8 bases not matched to a gene; V was cut back by 7 bases and J by 3 bases. The CDR3 sequence is 15 residues long. The CDR3 bases are TGTGCCAGCACCTCCTCTAGCGGAGACACCGGGGAGCTGTTTTTT. Translation: CASTSSSGDTGELFF.

This clonotype was counted between two and nine times. This chain connects TRBV6-5 to TRBJ1-5; 10 bases agree with TRBD1. CDR3 size: 15 residues. The germline V gene encodes CDR1 MNHEY and CDR2 SVGAGI. J was trimmed by 4 bases and V by 7 bases; bases with no gene match: 7. Here the CDR3 reads CASTLWTGGNQPQHF. CDR3 in DNA: TGTGCCAGCACCTTATGGACAGGGGGTAATCAGCCCCAGCATTTT.

The table lists this clonotype with many counts. The chain uses TRBV15 and TRBJ1-6, with TRBD1 as a possible D gene (5 bases). The CDR3 consists of 15 residues. Germline assignment: CDR1 LNHNV and CDR2 YYDKDF (reference sequence). V was pared by 0 bases and J by 9 bases, with 12 bases between. CDR3 in amino acids: CATSRDQGAGSPLHF. For the CDR3, the DNA is TGTGCCACCAGCAGAGATCAAGGGGCAGGTTCACCCCTCCACTTT. Drawing the rest from reference TRBV15 and TRBJ1-6, the complete variable domain is DAMVIQNPRYQVTQFGKPVTLSCSQTLNHNVMYWYQQKSSQAPKLLFHYYDKDFNNEADTPDNFQSRRPNTSFCFLDIRSPGLGDTAMYLCATSRDQGAGSPLHFGNGTRLTVT.

For this clonotype: One end of the junction is discordant with germline, which a read error may explain. The V gene is TRBV7-2, the J gene TRBJ1-4; the match to TRBD1 covers 7 bases. Germline lookup yields CDR1 SGHTA and CDR2 FQGNSA. The CDR3 sequence is 15 residues long. CDR3 bases: TGCGCCAGCAGCCAAGATGGGACAGATAATGAAAAACTGTTTTTT. This gives the protein CASSQDGTDNEKLFF.

This clonotype was counted at least ten times. This sequence joins TRBV13 and TRBJ2-5, with a possible D match to TRBD1 (6 bases). The CDR3 has 16 residues. Germline CDR1 is PRHDT and CDR2 is FYEKMQ (reference sequence). Trimming cost V 5 bases and J 0 bases, with 16 bases left between them. The CDR3, as DNA: TGTGCCAGCAGCGAAAGTGGGACAATGTACCAAGAGACCCAGTACTTC. This translates into CASSESGTMYQETQYF.

The V call is TRBV7-6, the J call TRBJ1-1, with a possible D match to TRBD1 (6 bases). Looked up from germline, CDR1 is SGHVS and CDR2 is FNYEAQ. The CDR3 contains 13 residues. Trimming removed 5 bases from V and 8 bases from J, with 15 bases in between. This CDR3 reads CASSITRQAEAFF. For the CDR3, the DNA is TGTGCCAGCAGCATAACCAGACAGGCGGAAGCTTTCTTT.

This clonotype was counted between two and nine times. The V gene is TRBV12-3 or TRBV12-4, the J gene TRBJ1-1; a possible D gene is TRBD1 (6 bases). The CDR3 runs to 13 residues. Trimming took 8 bases from V and 1 from J, leaving 11 bases between them. CDR3 nucleotide sequence: TGTGCCAGCCAAGACAGGAAGAACACTGAAGCTTTCTTT. This encodes CASQDRKNTEAFF.

On this clonotype itself: The CDR3 end shows no conserved phenylalanine or tryptophan, and so a read error is likely. The chain carries TRBV7-9 and TRBJ2-7; 8 positions match TRBD2. The germline CDR1 and CDR2 sequences are SEHNR and FQNEAQ (reference sequence). CDR3 length: 16 residues. V trimming: 5 bases; J trimming: 1 base; junction bases outside the gene matches: 10. CDR3 nucleotide sequence: TGTGCCAGCAGCCAAGCAGTACTAGCGGAATCCTACGAGCAGTACTGC. Its translation is CASSQAVLAESYEQYC.

The chain combines TRBV7-2 with TRBJ2-7, with 13 bases aligning to TRBD2. V was pared by 4 bases and J by 0 bases, with 3 bases of the junction left unmatched. Per the germline V gene, CDR1 is SGHTA and CDR2 is FQGNSA. The CDR3 is made up of 16 amino acids. CDR3: CASSSTSGGLSYEQYF. The CDR3 nucleotides read TGTGCCAGCAGCTCGACTAGCGGGGGGCTCTCCTACGAGCAGTACTTC.

Note on this clonotype: An end of the junction differs from the germline gene, which may be a read error. The rearrangement links TRBV24-1 to TRBJ1-1; no reliable D call. The CDR3 is made up of 13 amino acids. CDR1 and CDR2 (germline): KGHDR, SFDVKD. Here the CDR3 DNA reads TGTGCCATCAGTGAAGACCAATGGATTGAAGCTTTCTTT. Translating gives CAISEDQWIEAFF.

This clonotype was detected many times. The chain employs TRBV20-1 and TRBJ1-4; no firm D call. Germline V gene data show CDR1 as DFQATT and CDR2 as SNEGSKA (reference sequence). The CDR3 runs to 11 residues. Trimming removed 0 bases from V and 10 bases from J, with 6 bases in between. CDR3 bases: TGCAGTGCTAGAGATGTCTCAAAACTGTTTTTT. This codes for CSARDVSKLFF.